The sequence of this T cell receptor (beta chain) was determined in a study of human T cells and chemical hapten exposure. Study-level results: Clustering by CDR3 similarity yielded significantly more large clusters from expanded TCRs than controls.

Worth noting for this clonotype: The antigen is not known.

MiXCR, run by TCRdb on the RACE reads, gives a single entry per CDR3 protein. The table records approximately 80,000 distinct CDR3 sequences, around 13% of them present only once. Time point denoted: patch test 3, about 24 weeks after DPC sensitization. The treatment was: therapeutic diphenylcyclopropenone sensitization with weekly scalp DPC. Per the germline V gene, CDR1 is GTSNPN and CDR2 is SVGIG (reference sequence). Trimming pared 1 base from V and 3 bases from J, leaving 10 bases between. There are 13 residues in the CDR3. The genes are TRBV30 and TRBJ2-7; maybe TRBD2 (5 bases). Sequenced material: whole blood, taken in connection with sensitization to the hapten diphenylcyclopropenone (DPC). This receptor was obtained from a woman in her fifties or sixties with alopecia areata. Some clones in this sample may be carry-over from other donors' samples. The CDR3 loop is CAWSGPGNYEQYF. The CDR3 bases are TGTGCCTGGAGTGGTCCGGGGAACTACGAGCAGTACTTC.